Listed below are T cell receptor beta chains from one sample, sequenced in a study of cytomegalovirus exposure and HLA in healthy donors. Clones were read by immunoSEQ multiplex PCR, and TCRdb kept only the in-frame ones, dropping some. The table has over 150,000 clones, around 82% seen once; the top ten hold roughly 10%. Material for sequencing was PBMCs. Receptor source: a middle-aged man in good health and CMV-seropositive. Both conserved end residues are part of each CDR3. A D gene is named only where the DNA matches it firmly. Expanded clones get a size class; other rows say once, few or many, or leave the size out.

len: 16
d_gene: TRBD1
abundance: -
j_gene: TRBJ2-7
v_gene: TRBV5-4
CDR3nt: TGTGCCAGCAGCTGGGACACAACTGGGACAGCCTACGAGCAGTACTTC
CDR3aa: CASSWDTTGTAYEQYF

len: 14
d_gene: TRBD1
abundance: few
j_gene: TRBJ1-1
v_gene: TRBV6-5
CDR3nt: TGTGCCAGCAGTGACCGGGACAGGGTCCCTGAAGCTTTCTTT
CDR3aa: CASSDRDRVPEAFF

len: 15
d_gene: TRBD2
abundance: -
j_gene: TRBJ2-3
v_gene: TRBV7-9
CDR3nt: TGTGCCAGCAGCCGGGGACTAGCCGCCCCAGATACGCAGTATTTT
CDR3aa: CASSRGLAAPDTQYF

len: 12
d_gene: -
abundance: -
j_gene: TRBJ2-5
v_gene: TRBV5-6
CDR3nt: TGTGCCAGCAGCTCCGAGGGAAATGAGCAGTACTTC
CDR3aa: CASSSEGNEQYF

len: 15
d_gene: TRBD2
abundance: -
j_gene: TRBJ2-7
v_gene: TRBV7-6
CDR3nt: TGTGCCAGCAGCTTAACGACTAGCGGGGCCTACGAGCAGTACTTC
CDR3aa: CASSLTTSGAYEQYF

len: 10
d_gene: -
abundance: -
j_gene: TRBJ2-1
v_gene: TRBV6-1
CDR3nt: TGTGCCAACATCCGTAATGAGCAGTTCTTC
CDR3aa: CANIRNEQFF

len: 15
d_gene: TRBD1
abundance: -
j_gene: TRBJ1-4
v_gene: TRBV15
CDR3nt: TGTGCCACCAGCAGAGAAGGACAGGGGGCGGAAAAACTGTTTTTT
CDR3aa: CATSREGQGAEKLFF

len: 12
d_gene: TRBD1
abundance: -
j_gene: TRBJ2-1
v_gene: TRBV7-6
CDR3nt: TGTGCCAGCAGCTTAAAAGGACAGGGTCAGTTCTTC
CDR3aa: CASSLKGQGQFF

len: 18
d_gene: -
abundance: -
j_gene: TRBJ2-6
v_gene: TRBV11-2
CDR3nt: TGTGCCAGCAGCTTAGGTCAGGGGGGACTCTCTGGGGCCAACGTCCTGACTTTC
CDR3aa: CASSLGQGGLSGANVLTF

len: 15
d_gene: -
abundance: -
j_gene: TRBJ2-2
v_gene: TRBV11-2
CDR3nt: TGTGCCAGCAGCGACCTAAGGGGAAGGATCGGGGAGCTGTTTTTT
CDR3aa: CASSDLRGRIGELFF

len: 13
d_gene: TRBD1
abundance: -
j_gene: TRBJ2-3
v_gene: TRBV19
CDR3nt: TGTGCCAGTAGCAACAGGGGTACCGATACGCAGTATTTT
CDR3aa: CASSNRGTDTQYF

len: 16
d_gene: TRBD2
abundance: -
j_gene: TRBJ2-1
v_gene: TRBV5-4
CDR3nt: TGTGCCAGCAGCCCCGGGACTAGCGGGTCCTACAATGAGCAGTTCTTC
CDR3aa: CASSPGTSGSYNEQFF

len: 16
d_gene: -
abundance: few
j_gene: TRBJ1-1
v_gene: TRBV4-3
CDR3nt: TGCGCCAGCAGCCTAAGCAACCAGGTAATGAACACTGAAGCTTTCTTT
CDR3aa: CASSLSNQVMNTEAFF

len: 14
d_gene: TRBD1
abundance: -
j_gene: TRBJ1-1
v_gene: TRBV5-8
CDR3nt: TGTGCCAGCAGCGCCGGGACAGGGTCATCTGAAGCTTTCTTT
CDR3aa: CASSAGTGSSEAFF

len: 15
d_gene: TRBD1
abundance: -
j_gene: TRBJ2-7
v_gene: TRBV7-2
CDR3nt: TGTGCCAGCAGCATTGGACAGGTGTCTCCCTACGAGCAGTACTTC
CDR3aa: CASSIGQVSPYEQYF

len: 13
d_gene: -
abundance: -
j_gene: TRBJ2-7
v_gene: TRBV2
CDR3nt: TGTGCCAGCAGTTTGAGTCCATTCTACGAGCAGTACTTC
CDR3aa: CASSLSPFYEQYF

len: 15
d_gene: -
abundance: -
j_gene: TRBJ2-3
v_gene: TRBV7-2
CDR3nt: TGTGCCAGCAGCTACCAAACATCCCCCACAGATACGCAGTATTTT
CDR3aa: CASSYQTSPTDTQYF